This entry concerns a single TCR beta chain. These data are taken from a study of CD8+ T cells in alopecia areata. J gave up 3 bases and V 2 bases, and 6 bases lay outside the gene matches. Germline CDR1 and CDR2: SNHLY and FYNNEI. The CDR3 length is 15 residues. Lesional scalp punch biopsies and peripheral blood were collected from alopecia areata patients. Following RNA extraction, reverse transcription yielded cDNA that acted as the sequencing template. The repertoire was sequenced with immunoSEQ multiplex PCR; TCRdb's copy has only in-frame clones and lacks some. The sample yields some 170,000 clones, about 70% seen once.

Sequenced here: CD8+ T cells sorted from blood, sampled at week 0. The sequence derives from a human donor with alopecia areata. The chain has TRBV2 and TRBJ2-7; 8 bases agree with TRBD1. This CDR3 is CASSELGQGYYEQYF. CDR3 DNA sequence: TGTGCCAGCAGTGAATTAGGACAGGGTTACTACGAGCAGTACTTC.